Detailed here is one T cell receptor (beta chain). This entry belongs to a study of CD4+ T cells in melanoma. Libraries were prepared by immunoSEQ multiplex PCR; TCRdb keeps only in-frame clonotypes and omits some of them. This table holds around 13,000 clones, around 80% found once. V shed 6 bases and J shed 3 bases, with 17 bases lying between them. The CDR3 is 15 amino acids. In germline, CDR1 is MDHEN, CDR2 SYDVKM. This sequence originates from a human donor with melanoma. The chain joins TRBV28 to TRBJ1-1, with D uncertain. Sequences were obtained from cells from a culture (not recorded whether cultured in vitro). CDR3 sequence reads: CASRSAGGLDTEAFF. In DNA, the CDR3 is TGTGCCAGCAGGTCGGCAGGAGGTTTGGACACTGAAGCTTTCTTT.